This record looks at one T cell receptor (beta chain) sequence and its context. Its recognized antigen is unknown. The input lacks base qualities; no much larger clone sits a single base away. V is shortened by 7 bases, J by 2 bases, and the region joining them spans 8 bases. Taken from the germline V gene (reference sequence), the CDR1 and CDR2 loops are LNHDA and SQIVND. The CDR3 sequence holds 12 residues, the cysteine and phenylalanine included. The DNA shown is the 36-base CDR3, in frame from base 1. The immunoSEQ Assay, a bias-controlled multiplex PCR, was used to amplify TCRbeta CDR3 regions from genomic DNA. Per the authors' processing: Nucleated cell counts per sample were estimated from amplification of reference gene primers within the assay. Sequence reads were collapsed and filtered to measure the absolute abundance of every unique TCRbeta CDR3 rearrangement. For each sample, productive Simpson clonality was calculated by taking the square root of Simpson's diversity index across productive rearrangements. Imported from immuneACCESS, the table was reduced by TCRdb to in-frame sequences with V and J called. These copies leave out some clones; in studies compared against another copy, an unresolved V gene accounts for under half, and the cause of the remainder is not known. V and J calls and clone size are as listed in that table; D and trimming were resolved from the DNA. The sample data list about 280,000 clones, and around 88% of these were observed just once. About 6.1% of the sample belongs to the ten largest clones.

The data originate from a study of blood T cell repertoires in COVID-19 (dated by TCRdb to 2020 to 2021). With regard to the full study: Collaborator samples came from the United States, Italy and Spain and covered acute and convalescent phases of COVID-19. The prospective study material was composed of cDNA or gDNA derived from T cells, B-cell-depleted T cells, or PBMCs. The repertoires were released in a freely available public database intended as a resource for research on the immune response to SARS-CoV-2. Sample metadata almost always included a de-identified subject ID, COVID-19 status, age in years and sex. Where available, HLA class I and class II types were taken from metadata supplied by the sample provider and were not determined by assay-based typing. Deeply sampled blood TCRbeta repertoires from subjects exposed to, actively infected with, or recovered from COVID-19 were included in the dataset. Samples came from the ongoing ImmuneRACE study (first 160 participants) plus 1,254 subjects from 6 global collaborators.

In the prospective study, participants were about 18 to 90 years old, resided in 24 geographic areas of the United States, and were enrolled through a virtual design. To assign participants to cohorts, the prospective study relied on clinical history that participants themselves reported in a screening survey and a study questionnaire. Recovered participants in ImmuneRACE Cohort 3 were defined as having two consecutive negative NP/OP PCR tests, clearance from a healthcare professional, or resolution of symptoms. In the prospective study, mobile phlebotomists collected whole blood, serum and a nasopharyngeal or oropharyngeal swab from each participant. Additional blood draws and questionnaires over an approximately two-month period could optionally be provided by prospective study participants. Prospective study blood samples were shipped either frozen or at room temperature before DNA extraction.

General findings and caveats noted by the study authors: Clinical and demographic metadata were provided uncurated, with the amount varying by source and participant.

This TCR was recovered from a woman aged 40 to 50 who had recovered from COVID-19. Material for sequencing was PBMCs or T cells enriched from blood (not recorded which). This chain joins TRBV19 to TRBJ1-2; the D gene assignment is ambiguous. The CDR3: CASNYGNYGYTF. The nucleotide sequence is TGTGCCAGTAATTACGGGAACTATGGCTACACCTTC.